This T cell receptor (beta chain) was found in a study of T-cell memory formation after mild COVID-19. Across the whole study: TCR clusters were mostly donor specific. Study results and limitations: Day 15 to 85 contracting clones showed balanced CD4/CD8; day 15 to 37 expanders favored CD4+. The appearance of some responding clones in pre-infection memory suggested that cross-reactive memory joined.

TCR alpha and TCR beta cDNA libraries carrying sample barcodes and UMIs came from 5'RACE with constant-segment primers. TCRdb independently ran MiXCR on the 5' RACE reads; one entry per CDR3 protein. Among about 210,000 distinct CDR3 sequences listed, 10% were seen once. The V and J ends lost 6 bases and 1 base, in that order; junction bases with no gene match: 3. This CDR3 region has 14 residues. The V gene's germline CDR1 is MNHEY and CDR2 SVGAGI. This clonotype appeared many times. The target antigen is unknown. The receptor comes from a young man who had mild COVID-19 (a few samples of this study predate the infection). Cell type and time point are not known. The sample was PBMCs or a T cell subset sorted from them (not recorded which). The V call is TRBV6-5, the J call TRBJ2-5, with 9 bases fitting TRBD2. The CDR3 is CASRLAGVQETQYF. The CDR3, as DNA: TGTGCCAGCAGATTAGCGGGGGTCCAAGAGACCCAGTACTTC.